The 16 T cell receptor beta chains below come from one sample, sequenced in a study of monozygotic twins with cystic fibrosis. The assay was immunoSEQ multiplex PCR, and TCRdb's table has in-frame clones only and misses some. The table has approximately 14,000 clones, 80% to 90% seen once. Sequencing used blood. The origin of the receptors is a boy aged 10-17 years with cystic fibrosis.

The chain is built from TRBV5-6 and TRBJ1-1; D is unclear. Between the trimmed V and J ends, which lost 0 bases and 7 bases, there was a span of 4 bases. Per germline, CDR1 SGHDT and CDR2 YYEEEE. The CDR3 is 11 amino acids. This chain's CDR3 is CASSLGFEAFF. CDR3 bases: TGTGCCAGCAGCTTGGGATTTGAAGCTTTCTTT.

The genes are TRBV18 and TRBJ1-1; D is unclear. V shed 3 bases and J shed 1 base, with 12 bases lying between them. The CDR3 runs 15 residues. In germline, CDR1 is KGHSH, CDR2 LQKENI. The DNA of the CDR3 is TGTGCCAGCTCACCGCGCTGGCAGGAGAACACTGAAGCTTTCTTT. As protein: CASSPRWQENTEAFF.

This chain uses TRBV7-2 with TRBJ1-2; 7 nucleotides match TRBD1. V was pared by 5 bases and J by 8 bases, with 8 bases of the junction left unmatched. The CDR3 length is 13 residues. Germline values: CDR1 SGHTA, CDR2 FQGNSA. The CDR3 sequence is CASSPRQGSGYTF. CDR3 DNA: TGTGCCAGCAGCCCTCGACAGGGTAGCGGCTACACCTTC.

The chain carries TRBV5-6 and TRBJ2-2; D uncertain. Trimming took 4 bases from V and 0 from J, leaving 22 bases between them. Germline-derived CDR1 and CDR2 are SGHDT and YYEEEE. The CDR3 has 19 residues. CDR3 nucleotides: TGTGCCAGCAGCCTGGCCCATCCTTCCAAACTCGCGAACACCGGGGAGCTGTTTTTT. Its translation: CASSLAHPSKLANTGELFF.

The rearrangement uses TRBV18 and TRBJ1-2; 7 bases match TRBD1. CDR1 is KGHSH and CDR2 is LQKENI in the germline V gene. The CDR3 totals 15 residues. V was pared by 4 bases and J by 3 bases, with 8 bases of the junction left unmatched. The CDR3 sequence: CASSQYTDRDYGYTF. The CDR3 bases are TGTGCCAGCTCACAATACACAGACAGGGACTATGGCTACACCTTC.

V gene TRBV7-2 combines with J gene TRBJ2-7; D is uncertain. Germline assignment: CDR1 SGHTA and CDR2 FQGNSA. The V and J ends lost 5 bases and 7 bases respectively, with 9 bases between them. This CDR3 spans 11 amino acids. This CDR3 reads CASSLPPEQYF. DNA of the CDR3: TGTGCCAGCAGCCTCCCTCCGGAGCAGTACTTC. The full variable domain, completed using reference TRBV7-2 and TRBJ2-7, is GAGVSQSPSNKVTEKGKDVELRCDPISGHTALYWYRQSLGQGLEFLIYFQGNSAPDKSGLPSDRFSAERTGGSVSTLTIQRTQQEDSAVYLCASSLPPEQYFGPGTRLTVT.

The rearrangement joins TRBV4-1 to TRBJ2-5; possible D gene TRBD2, 6 bases. The germline V and J ends were trimmed by 2 bases and 2 bases, with 12 bases remaining between them. Germline V gene sequence: CDR1 MGHRA, CDR2 YSYEKL. The CDR3 contains 15 residues. The CDR3 region is CASSQLGLGQETQYF. In nucleotides, the CDR3 is TGCGCCAGCAGCCAACTGGGACTGGGACAAGAGACCCAGTACTTC.

The chain recombines TRBV13 with TRBJ2-3; tentative D call: TRBD1 (6 bases). Germline V gene lookup returns CDR1 PRHDT and CDR2 FYEKMQ (reference sequence). V was cut by 5 bases and J by 4 bases, with 16 bases left in between. This CDR3 has 15 amino acids. The CDR3 is CASSERTVGADTQYF. In nucleotides, the CDR3 is TGTGCCAGCAGCGAGCGGACAGTCGGCGCAGATACGCAGTATTTT.

This rearrangement joins TRBV4-1 to TRBJ2-5; 10 positions agree with TRBD2. This CDR3 contains 16 residues. J lost 5 bases, V lost 0 bases, and 6 bases had no gene match. Germline CDR1 and CDR2: MGHRA and YSYEKL. Here the CDR3 reads CASSQDQRGGLETQYF. The CDR3 nucleotides are TGCGCCAGCAGCCAAGATCAGCGGGGGGGCCTGGAGACCCAGTACTTC.

This sequence joins TRBV18 and TRBJ1-1; 7 bases are shared with TRBD1. Per the germline V gene, CDR1 is KGHSH and CDR2 is LQKENI. This CDR3 comprises 14 residues. Unmatched junction bases numbered 12, after V lost 3 bases and J lost 11 bases. For the CDR3, the DNA is TGTGCCAGCTCACCGGGGGAAAGGGGGCTGACGGCTTTCTTT. Residues: CASSPGERGLTAFF.

This sequence joins TRBV4-1 and TRBJ2-1; 9 nucleotides agree with TRBD1. Germline CDR1 MGHRA, CDR2 YSYEKL. The V gene end was trimmed by 0 bases and the J gene end by 4 bases; junction bases not matched to a gene: 4. The CDR3 consists of 16 residues. The CDR3 coding sequence is TGCGCCAGCAGCCAAGAGAACAGGGGGCATTACAATGAGCAGTTCTTC. Translating gives CASSQENRGHYNEQFF.

CDR3 bases: TGCGCCAGCAGCTTGGAAATAGGGGGTTTAGGCTATGGCTACACCTTC. Its protein is CASSLEIGGLGYGYTF. The chain combines TRBV5-1 with TRBJ1-2, with D tentatively TRBD1 (6 bases). The CDR3 has 16 residues. Germline lookup yields CDR1 SGHRS and CDR2 YFSETQ. The V and J ends lost 0 bases and 4 bases respectively, with 16 bases between them.

The chain combines TRBV25-1 with TRBJ2-7; 9 bases fit TRBD2. The trim removed 1 base at V and 3 bases at J, leaving 4 bases unmatched. This CDR3 is 15 amino acids long. Germline loops: CDR1 MGHDK, CDR2 SYGVNS. The CDR3 loop is CASSESGTSFYEQYF. CDR3 DNA: TGTGCCAGCAGTGAATCAGGGACTAGCTTCTACGAGCAGTACTTC.

The chain combines TRBV5-1 with TRBJ1-1; TRBD1 matches at 11 bases. Per the germline V gene, CDR1 is SGHRS and CDR2 is YFSETQ. This CDR3 contains 17 residues. The V and J ends lost 2 bases and 1 base, in that order; junction bases with no gene match: 7. The DNA for the CDR3 is TGCGCCAGCAGCTTCCGGACAGGGGGCCTTCGGAACACTGAAGCTTTCTTT. Its translation: CASSFRTGGLRNTEAFF.

The chain has TRBV15 and TRBJ2-2, with D perhaps matching TRBD1 or TRBD2 (5 bases each). Trimming shortened V by 5 bases and J by 3 bases, and 10 bases separated the two germline ends. The CDR3 extends over 14 amino acids. Germline values: CDR1 LNHNV, CDR2 YYDKDF (reference sequence). The CDR3: CATSGMGDTGELFF. CDR3 DNA sequence: TGTGCCACCAGCGGCATGGGGGACACCGGGGAGCTGTTTTTT.

The chain uses TRBV6-5 and TRBJ2-1, with 9 positions matching TRBD1. CDR1 is MNHEY and CDR2 is SVGAGI in the germline V gene. V shed 0 bases and J 1 base; nucleotides not matched to a gene: 1. The CDR3 length is 16 residues. The CDR3 reads CASSYSGTGSYNEQFF. As DNA, the CDR3 is TGTGCCAGCAGTTACTCTGGGACAGGGTCCTACAATGAGCAGTTCTTC.